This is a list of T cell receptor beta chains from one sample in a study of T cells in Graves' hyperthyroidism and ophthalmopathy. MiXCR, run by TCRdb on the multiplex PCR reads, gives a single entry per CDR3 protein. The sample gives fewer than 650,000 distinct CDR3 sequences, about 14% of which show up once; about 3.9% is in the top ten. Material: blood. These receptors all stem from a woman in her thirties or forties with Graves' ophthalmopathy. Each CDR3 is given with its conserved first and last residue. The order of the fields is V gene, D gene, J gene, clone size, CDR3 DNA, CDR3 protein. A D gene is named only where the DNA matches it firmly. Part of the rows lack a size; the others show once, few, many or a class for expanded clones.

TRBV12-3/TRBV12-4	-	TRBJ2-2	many	TGTGCCAGCAGTTTGGTGACGGGCACCGGGGAGCTGTTTTTT	CASSLVTGTGELFF
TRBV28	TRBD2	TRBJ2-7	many	TGTGCCAGCAGTTCAGCGGGATACTCCTACGAGCAGTACTTC	CASSSAGYSYEQYF
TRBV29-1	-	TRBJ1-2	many	TGCAGCGTTGAAGCGGCAGGGGACGGCTACACCTTC	CSVEAAGDGYTF
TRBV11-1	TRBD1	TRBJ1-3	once	TGTGCCAGCAGCCCACCGGACAGGAGCTCTGGAAACACCATATATTTT	CASSPPDRSSGNTIYF
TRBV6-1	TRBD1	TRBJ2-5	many	TGTGCCAGCAGTGATGACTTGACAGGGTTGGAGACCCAGTACTTC	CASSDDLTGLETQYF
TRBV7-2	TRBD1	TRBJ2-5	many	TGTGCCAGCAGCCCGGGACAGGCATCAGAGACCCAGTACTTC	CASSPGQASETQYF
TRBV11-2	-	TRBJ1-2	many	TGTGCCAGCGGCGGGGGAGGTAAAGGCTATGGCTACACCTTC	CASGGGGKGYGYTF
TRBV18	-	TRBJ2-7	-	TGTGCCAGCTCACCAGGGAAGGGGTCCGAGCAGTACTTC	CASSPGKGSEQYF
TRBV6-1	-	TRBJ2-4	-	TGTGCCAGCAGTGCCACCTCCTCGGAGAGCATTCAGTACTTC	CASSATSSESIQYF
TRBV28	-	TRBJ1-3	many	TGTGCCAGCAGTTTCGTCGGAAACACCATATATTTT	CASSFVGNTIYF
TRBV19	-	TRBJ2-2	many	TGTGCCAGTAGCGAAGACACAGGGAACACCGGGGAGCTGTTTTTT	CASSEDTGNTGELFF
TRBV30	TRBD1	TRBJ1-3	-	TGTGCCTGGAGTGGGGGGACAGCTGGAAACACCATATATTTT	CAWSGGTAGNTIYF
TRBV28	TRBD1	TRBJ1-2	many	TGTGCCAGCAGTTCAGGGGGGGGTGGCTACACCTTC	CASSSGGGGYTF
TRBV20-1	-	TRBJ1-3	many	TGCAGTGCCCCGGGCCTTGGAAACACCATATATTTT	CSAPGLGNTIYF
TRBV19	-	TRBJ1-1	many	TGTGCCAGTAGTATGTATTCGGGTGGCCTGGGAACTGAAGCTTTCTTT	CASSMYSGGLGTEAFF
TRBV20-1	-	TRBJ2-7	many	TGCAGTGCTAGAGGTACGGGGGTGGTGTACGAGCAGTACTTC	CSARGTGVVYEQYF
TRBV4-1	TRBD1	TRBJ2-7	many	TGCGCCAGCAGCCTCGGACAGGGAAATACCTACGAGCAGTACTTC	CASSLGQGNTYEQYF
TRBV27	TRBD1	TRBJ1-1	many	TGTGCCACCCACCGGGACAGGGCGGTGAACACTGAAGCTTTCTTT	CATHRDRAVNTEAFF
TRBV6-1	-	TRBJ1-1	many	TGTGCCAGCAGTGAAACAACAGGGTGGACAGTCACTGAAGCTTTCTTT	CASSETTGWTVTEAFF
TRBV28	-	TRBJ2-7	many	TGTGCCAGCAGACCTCCCGGGACACCAACCTACGAGCAGTACTTC	CASRPPGTPTYEQYF
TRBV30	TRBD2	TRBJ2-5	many	TGTGCCTGGAATAGCGGGATTGGGGAAGAGACCCAGTACTTC	CAWNSGIGEETQYF
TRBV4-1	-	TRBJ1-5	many	TGCGCCAGCAGCCAAGAAGGACAGTATAGCAATCAGCCCCAGCATTTT	CASSQEGQYSNQPQHF
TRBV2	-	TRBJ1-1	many	TGTGCCAGCAGTGTGCCCGCCAGGGGCCTGAACACTGAAGCTTTCTTT	CASSVPARGLNTEAFF
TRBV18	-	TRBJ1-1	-	TGTGCCAGCTCCCTCTTAGCCGCGAACACTGAAGCTTTCTTT	CASSLLAANTEAFF
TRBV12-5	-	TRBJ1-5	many	TGTGCTAGTGGCTATAGCAATCAGCCCCAGCATTTT	CASGYSNQPQHF
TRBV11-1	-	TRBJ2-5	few	TGTGCCAGCAGCTTGGGTCACCACCCGGATGGGACCCAGTACTTC	CASSLGHHPDGTQYF
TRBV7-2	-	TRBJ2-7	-	TGTGCCAGCAGCTTAGCCCCCGGCCACTACGAGCAGTACTTC	CASSLAPGHYEQYF
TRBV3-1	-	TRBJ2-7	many	TGTGCCAGCAGCCAAGAAGGGCTGGGGACCTACGAGCAGTACTTC	CASSQEGLGTYEQYF
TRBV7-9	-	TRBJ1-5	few	TGTGCCAGCAGTTGGGACATCGGCCAGCCCCAGCATTTT	CASSWDIGQPQHF
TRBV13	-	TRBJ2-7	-	TGTGCCAGCAGCTTAGTTTCCACCTCAGGGAACGAGCAGTACTTC	CASSLVSTSGNEQYF
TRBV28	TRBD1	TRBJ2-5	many	TGTGCCAGCAGTTCCCCCAGGGGGCAATGGGAGACCCAGTACTTC	CASSSPRGQWETQYF
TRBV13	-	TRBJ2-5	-	TGTGCCAGCAGCTTAGGCCTTCGTCTAGCTGGAGAGACCCAGTACTTC	CASSLGLRLAGETQYF
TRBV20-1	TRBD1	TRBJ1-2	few	TGCAGTGCACTTAGGACAGGGGAAGGCTATGGCTACACCTTC	CSALRTGEGYGYTF
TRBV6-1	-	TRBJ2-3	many	TGTGCCAGCAGCGAACCGGGGACAGATACGCAGTATTTT	CASSEPGTDTQYF
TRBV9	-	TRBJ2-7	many	TGTGCCAGCAGCGTAGGCGGGACCGACTACGAGCAGTACTTC	CASSVGGTDYEQYF
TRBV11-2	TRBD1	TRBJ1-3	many	TGTGCCAGCAGCCCAGACGGGACAGGGTTTGGAAACACCATATATTTT	CASSPDGTGFGNTIYF
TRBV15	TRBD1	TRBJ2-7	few	TGTGCCACCAGCGGGGGACAGGGGACCTACGAGCAGTACTTC	CATSGGQGTYEQYF
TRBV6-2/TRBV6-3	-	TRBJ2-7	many	TGTGCCAGCAGTTACAGCAGGGGAATAGACGAGCAGTACTTC	CASSYSRGIDEQYF
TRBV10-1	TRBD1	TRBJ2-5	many	TGCGCCAGCAGTGAGTCGACAGGGGAAGAGACCCAGTACTTC	CASSESTGEETQYF
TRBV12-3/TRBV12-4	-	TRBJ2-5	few	TGTGCCAGCAGTTTAGCGGCGGGGACCCAAGAGACCCAGTACTTC	CASSLAAGTQETQYF
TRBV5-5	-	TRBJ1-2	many	TGTGCCAGCAGCGATGCGGGGGGACCCAATCGTTTAGGCTTC	CASSDAGGPNRLGF